A selection of T cell receptor beta chains follows, all from one sample in a study of PD-1 blockade in classical Hodgkin lymphoma. Here immunoSEQ multiplex PCR was the method, and the copy in TCRdb shows in-frame clones only, minus some. The table has approximately 19,000 clones, more than 75% seen once. Sequences were derived from peripheral blood mononuclear cells (PBMCs), sampled before the fourth cycle of nivolumab. The receptors stem from a human donor with classical Hodgkin lymphoma. Both conserved end residues are part of each CDR3. Each record gives: clone size, V gene, J gene, D gene, CDR3 protein, CDR3 DNA. D genes are given only for firm matches. Expanded clones are given a class, and other clones once, few, many or no size at all.

-	TRBV29-1	TRBJ2-1	TRBD1	CSVQKGQGGYEQFF	TGCAGCGTCCAAAAGGGACAGGGAGGGTATGAGCAGTTCTTC
-	TRBV7-9	TRBJ2-2	-	CASTAIGSKNTGELFF	TGTGCCAGCACCGCTATAGGGAGCAAGAACACCGGGGAGCTGTTTTTT
-	TRBV14	TRBJ2-3	-	CASSQATDTQYF	TGTGCCAGCAGCCAAGCCACAGATACGCAGTATTTT
few	TRBV9	TRBJ2-1	TRBD2	CASSVGGGGGYEQFF	TGTGCCAGCAGCGTAGGAGGCGGGGGAGGATATGAGCAGTTCTTC
few	TRBV19	TRBJ1-1	-	CASSPGGNTEAFF	TGTGCCAGTAGTCCCGGGGGGAACACTGAAGCTTTCTTT
-	TRBV28	TRBJ2-3	TRBD1	CASSSRHRGQDTQYF	TGTGCCAGCAGTTCGCGTCACAGGGGGCAAGATACGCAGTATTTT
few	TRBV5-8	TRBJ2-7	-	CASSARGSYEQYF	TGTGCCAGCAGCGCGAGGGGTTCCTACGAGCAGTACTTC
few	TRBV25-1	TRBJ2-2	-	CAVIQASGPGELFF	TGTGCCGTAATCCAGGCGTCGGGGCCCGGGGAGCTGTTTTTT
-	TRBV27	TRBJ2-7	-	CASSLKASYEQYF	TGTGCCAGCAGTTTAAAGGCCTCCTACGAGCAGTACTTC
-	TRBV6-1	TRBJ2-7	-	CASGRQSPYEQYF	TGTGCCAGCGGAAGACAGAGCCCCTACGAGCAGTACTTC
-	TRBV5-4	TRBJ2-7	TRBD1	CASSRFALSPGGEQYF	TGTGCCAGCAGCCGTTTTGCGCTCTCCCCAGGGGGAGAGCAGTACTTC
-	TRBV19	TRBJ1-1	-	CASSILENTEAFF	TGTGCCAGTAGTATACTAGAGAACACTGAAGCTTTCTTT
-	TRBV6-5	TRBJ1-1	-	CASSYSQGSTEAFF	TGTGCCAGCAGTTACAGCCAGGGTTCCACTGAAGCTTTCTTT
-	TRBV29-1	TRBJ2-1	-	CSVEETGAPYNEQFF	TGCAGCGTTGAAGAGACGGGGGCCCCCTACAATGAGCAGTTCTTC
-	TRBV2	TRBJ1-1	-	CASRGGWSGTEAFF	TGTGCCAGCAGAGGGGGGTGGAGTGGGACTGAAGCTTTCTTT
-	TRBV4-3	TRBJ2-1	TRBD2	CASSPGPPAGGNEQFF	TGCGCCAGCAGCCCGGGACCTCCCGCCGGGGGGAATGAGCAGTTCTTC
-	TRBV28	TRBJ1-5	-	CASYKTRATYSNQPQHF	TGTGCCAGCTATAAGACACGGGCAACATATAGCAATCAGCCCCAGCATTTT
once	TRBV2	TRBJ1-3	-	CASRWKLGDYGNTIYF	TGTGCCAGCAGATGGAAATTGGGGGACTATGGAAACACCATATATTTT
hyperexpanded	TRBV23-1	TRBJ2-1	TRBD2	CASSQPISGGPEDEQFF	TGCGCCAGCAGTCAACCAATTAGCGGGGGCCCGGAGGATGAGCAGTTCTTC
-	TRBV10-3	TRBJ2-2	-	CAYRVVDTGELFF	TGTGCCTATCGAGTTGTCGACACCGGGGAGCTGTTTTTT
few	TRBV7-9	TRBJ1-1	-	CASSLGGLGTEAFF	TGTGCCAGCAGCTTAGGAGGGTTAGGCACTGAAGCTTTCTTT
-	TRBV7-2	TRBJ2-2	TRBD2	CASSFSGRRRRELFF	TGTGCCAGCAGCTTTAGCGGGAGGAGACGTAGGGAGCTGTTTTTT
-	TRBV4-3	TRBJ2-3	-	CASSQAVTDTQYF	TGCGCCAGCAGCCAAGCGGTCACAGATACGCAGTATTTT
-	TRBV28	TRBJ1-4	-	CASSLAGDEKLFF	TGTGCCAGCAGTTTAGCAGGAGATGAAAAACTGTTTTTT
-	TRBV5-6	TRBJ2-3	TRBD1	CASSLMGGTGADTQYF	TGTGCCAGCAGCTTGATGGGCGGGACAGGGGCAGATACGCAGTATTTT
-	TRBV19	TRBJ2-2	-	CATTGPLNTGELFF	TGTGCCACTACAGGGCCTCTGAACACCGGGGAGCTGTTTTTT
-	TRBV30	TRBJ1-5	-	CAWSKGLDQPQHF	TGTGCCTGGTCTAAGGGACTGGATCAGCCCCAGCATTTT
-	TRBV28	TRBJ1-5	-	CASSSPLSRVNQPQHF	TGTGCCAGCAGTTCCCCTCTCTCCAGGGTGAATCAGCCCCAGCATTTT
-	TRBV19	TRBJ1-4	-	CASSIPRGEPANEKLFF	TGTGCCAGTAGTATACCCCGAGGTGAGCCGGCTAATGAAAAACTGTTTTTT
-	TRBV11-2	TRBJ2-3	-	CASSLAHTQYF	TGTGCCAGCAGCTTAGCACATACGCAGTATTTT
few	TRBV5-6	TRBJ1-2	-	CASSLPGRDYGYTF	TGTGCCAGCAGCCTCCCGGGCCGAGACTATGGCTACACCTTC
-	TRBV5-4	TRBJ1-2	-	CASSSSGTERAYGYTF	TGTGCCAGCAGCTCCTCCGGGACGGAAAGGGCATATGGCTACACCTTC
-	TRBV11-2	TRBJ1-6	-	CASSSSDYNSPLHF	TGTGCCAGCAGCTCGAGTGATTATAATTCACCCCTCCACTTT
-	TRBV9	TRBJ2-2	TRBD1	CASSGTGSTGELFF	TGTGCCAGCAGCGGGACAGGGTCCACCGGGGAGCTGTTTTTT
-	TRBV6-6	TRBJ1-1	-	CASSLVVNTEAFF	TGTGCCAGCAGTTTAGTCGTTAACACTGAAGCTTTCTTT
-	TRBV19	TRBJ1-5	TRBD1	CASSIVGDSHQPQHF	TGTGCCAGTAGTATAGTAGGGGACAGCCATCAGCCCCAGCATTTT
-	TRBV6-5	TRBJ1-1	TRBD1	CASRTGADTEAFF	TGTGCCAGCAGGACAGGGGCCGACACTGAAGCTTTCTTT
-	TRBV7-2	TRBJ1-1	-	CASSLEVLLDDTLNTEAFF	TGTGCCAGCAGCTTAGAAGTTCTTCTTGACGACACCTTGAACACTGAAGCTTTCTTT
-	TRBV19	TRBJ2-1	TRBD1	CASSSRTGGYDEQFF	TGTGCCAGTAGTTCCCGGACAGGGGGATACGATGAGCAGTTCTTC
-	TRBV11-2	TRBJ2-5	TRBD2	CASSLPVGGGFQETQYF	TGTGCCAGCAGCCTACCGGTAGGCGGGGGGTTCCAAGAGACCCAGTACTTC
few	TRBV7-2	TRBJ2-7	TRBD1	CASSLGQGSSYEQYF	TGTGCCAGCAGCTTAGGACAGGGAAGTTCCTACGAGCAGTACTTC
-	TRBV9	TRBJ2-6	-	CASSAQGMGSGANVLTF	TGTGCCAGCAGCGCCCAGGGCATGGGGTCTGGAGCCAACGTCCTGACTTTC
-	TRBV7-2	TRBJ1-2	TRBD1	CASSLATGHYGYTF	TGTGCCAGCAGCTTAGCGACAGGGCACTATGGCTACACCTTC
-	TRBV6-5	TRBJ1-1	-	CASSYSPHEGTEAFF	TGTGCCAGCAGTTACTCGCCGCACGAGGGCACTGAAGCTTTCTTT
-	TRBV28	TRBJ2-7	-	CASSLYLKRYEQYF	TGTGCCAGCAGTTTATACCTGAAACGATACGAGCAGTACTTC
-	TRBV2	TRBJ2-7	TRBD2	CASSEGEAGGLYEQYF	TGTGCCAGCAGTGAAGGAGAAGCGGGAGGGCTCTACGAGCAGTACTTC
medium-sized	TRBV6-5	TRBJ1-2	-	CASRGLTGDGYTF	TGTGCCAGCAGGGGATTGACAGGAGATGGCTACACCTTC